This TCR beta chain was sequenced in a study of PD-L1 blockade in urothelial cancer. In the study overall: Of roughly 30 patients, around 25 were males with bladder-origin urothelial cancer. Median T cell yield per blood sample was over 140,000 cells.

For this clone: Its antigen is undetermined.

Only in-frame clones appear in the TCRdb table, and some are missing; sequencing was by immunoSEQ multiplex PCR. The data contain approximately 110,000 clones, approximately 85% of them singletons. Study-level points and caveats: Pretreatment blood TCR clonality under the median forecast improved survival.

Pretreatment sampling and on-treatment sampling together yielded between 1 and 8 samples for each patient. CDR1 is SNHLY and CDR2 is FYNNEI in the germline V gene. Losses at the gene ends were 8 bases for V and 0 bases for J; bases not matched to a gene: 15. This CDR3 has 17 residues. The clonotype was recovered from a man over 45 with urothelial cancer. The V call is TRBV2, the J call TRBJ2-5, with 7 nucleotides matching TRBD2. Material: PBMCs, obtained around atezolizumab (anti-PD-L1) treatment. The CDR3 loop reads CASLGGGPFTYQETQYF. DNA of the CDR3: TGTGCCAGCCTCGGGGGAGGGCCGTTTACATACCAAGAGACCCAGTACTTC.